These 9 T cell receptor beta chains came from one sample sequenced in a study of blood T cell repertoires in COVID-19. The assay was immunoSEQ multiplex PCR, and TCRdb's table has in-frame clones only and misses some. The sample holds roughly 150,000 clones, 75% to 90% seen once. Sequencing used peripheral blood. These receptors were collected from a woman aged 70-85 years with acute or convalescent COVID-19.

This chain connects TRBV6-2 or TRBV6-3 to TRBJ2-3; 13 bases map to TRBD2. Looked up from germline, CDR1 is MNHEY and CDR2 is SVGEGT. The CDR3 is 16 residues long. V dropped 5 bases and J dropped 1; count of bases not matched to a gene: 3. In DNA, the CDR3 is TGTGCCAGCAGTCCCGGACTAGCGGGAGGCACAGATACGCAGTATTTT. The encoded protein is CASSPGLAGGTDTQYF.

The rearrangement links TRBV7-9 to TRBJ2-7; no clear D. The CDR3 runs 13 residues. The germline V gene encodes CDR1 SEHNR and CDR2 FQNEAQ (reference sequence). The CDR3 DNA reads TGTGCCAGCAGCTTAGGCCCAAACTACGGGCAGTACGTC. Translating it yields CASSLGPNYGQYV.

This clone was counted ten times or more. V and J are TRBV5-5 and TRBJ1-2; 7 bases are a match to TRBD1. Germline CDR1 and CDR2: SGHKS and YYEKEE (reference sequence). The CDR3 totals 17 residues. V shed 0 bases and J 4 bases; nucleotides not matched to a gene: 12. This CDR3 is CASSLAGTGVGGYGYTF. In DNA, the CDR3 is TGTGCCAGCAGCTTGGCCGGAACAGGGGTCGGGGGCTATGGCTACACCTTC.

This clone has only one observation. V usage is TRBV7-2 and J usage is TRBJ1-2; maybe TRBD1 (5 bases). The CDR3 runs to 13 residues. Germline CDR1 and CDR2: SGHTA and FQGNSA. Between the trimmed V and J ends, which lost 7 bases and 8 bases, there was a span of 17 bases. As DNA, the CDR3 is TGTGCCAGCACCATAGGGGAAAGGGCGGGCTACACCTTC. This encodes CASTIGERAGYTF.

The rearrangement uses TRBV7-8 and TRBJ2-1; 9 bases agree with TRBD1. Germline loops: CDR1 SGHVS, CDR2 FQNEAQ. There are 16 residues in the CDR3. Losses at the gene ends were 1 base for V and 6 bases for J; bases not matched to a gene: 7. The CDR3 is CASSLVAGQGSNEQFF. Written as DNA, the CDR3 is TGTGCCAGCAGCTTAGTGGCGGGACAGGGCTCCAATGAGCAGTTCTTC. Based on the CDR3 plus reference TRBV7-8 and TRBJ2-1, the full variable domain is GAGVSQSPRYKVAKRGQDVALRCDPISGHVSLFWYQQALGQGPEFLTYFQNEAQLDKSGLPSDRFFAERPEGSVSTLKIQRTQQEDSAVYLCASSLVAGQGSNEQFFGPGTRLTVL.

The rearrangement links TRBV9 to TRBJ2-7; 8 bases map to TRBD1. Trimming removed 3 bases from V and 2 bases from J; junction bases left unmatched: 4. The germline gives CDR1 SGDLS, CDR2 YYNGEE. This CDR3 region has 14 residues. The CDR3 loop reads CASSDRDRPYEQYF. The CDR3, as DNA: TGTGCCAGCAGCGACCGGGACAGGCCCTACGAGCAGTACTTC.

This clone occurred once. The chain links TRBV12-3 or TRBV12-4 to TRBJ1-2; D perhaps matches TRBD1 (6 bases). The CDR3 contains 12 residues. The V end lost 6 bases, the J end lost 4 bases, and 9 bases lay between the germline ends. This CDR3 is CASRQGSYGYTF. As DNA, the CDR3 is TGTGCCAGCAGACAGGGTTCCTATGGCTACACCTTC.

The V gene is TRBV9, the J gene TRBJ1-3; perhaps TRBD1 as D (6 bases). Deletions cut 0 bases from V and 0 bases from J, with 16 bases between. This CDR3 comprises 18 residues. Germline CDR1 reads SGDLS; CDR2 reads YYNGEE. This CDR3 is CASSVEGGGLLSGNTIYF. In DNA form, the CDR3 reads TGTGCCAGCAGCGTAGAGGGAGGGGGGCTCCTCTCTGGAAACACCATATATTTT.

The chain carries TRBV15 and TRBJ1-2; D is perhaps TRBD1 (5 bases). Deletions cut 0 bases from V and 4 bases from J, with 15 bases between. This CDR3 is 16 amino acids long. Per germline, CDR1 LNHNV and CDR2 YYDKDF (reference sequence). CDR3 bases: TGTGCCACCAGCAGAGATCAAGCAGGGCGCGGCTATGGCTACACCTTC. It is translated as CATSRDQAGRGYGYTF.